Listed below are T cell receptor beta chains from one sample, sequenced in a study of T cell changes during pregnancy in multiple sclerosis. Only in-frame clones appear in the TCRdb table, and some are missing; sequencing was by immunoSEQ multiplex PCR. The table shows around 42,000 clones, with 90% to 95% occurring only once. The sample consisted of CD4+ T cells from peripheral blood mononuclear cells, taken in the third trimester of pregnancy. The receptors were sampled from a female donor with multiple sclerosis, enrolled in a pregnancy study. The conserved cysteine and the conserved F or W are not part of the CDR3 here. Fields, in order: CDR3 length, V gene, J gene, CDR3 protein.

CDR3 length: 12; V gene: TRBV6-4; J gene: TRBJ2-7; CDR3 protein: ASSIRQGGYEQY
CDR3 length: 12; V gene: TRBV19; J gene: TRBJ1-4; CDR3 protein: ASMSLTRPEKLF
CDR3 length: 11; V gene: TRBV29-1; J gene: TRBJ1-2; CDR3 protein: SGDRFQGSGYT
CDR3 length: 12; V gene: TRBV29-1; J gene: TRBJ2-1; CDR3 protein: SVGQRYLYNEQF
CDR3 length: 12; V gene: TRBV19; J gene: TRBJ1-2; CDR3 protein: ASSMFDLGYGYT
CDR3 length: 13; V gene: TRBV28; J gene: TRBJ2-7; CDR3 protein: ASRGGGQSSYEQY
CDR3 length: 14; V gene: TRBV25-1; J gene: TRBJ2-3; CDR3 protein: ASSELSGEITDTQY
CDR3 length: 13; V gene: TRBV4-1; J gene: TRBJ2-3; CDR3 protein: ASSSRDRGTDTQY
CDR3 length: 13; V gene: TRBV5-1; J gene: TRBJ2-7; CDR3 protein: ASSLGRFGSYEQY
CDR3 length: 11; V gene: TRBV7-2; J gene: TRBJ2-5; CDR3 protein: ASSSGLEETQY
CDR3 length: 9; V gene: TRBV6-5; J gene: TRBJ1-2; CDR3 protein: ASSYRGGYT
CDR3 length: 12; V gene: TRBV7-9; J gene: TRBJ2-1; CDR3 protein: ASSLAGGLDEQF
CDR3 length: 13; V gene: TRBV7-2; J gene: TRBJ2-7; CDR3 protein: ASSLAAGMLVEQY
CDR3 length: 14; V gene: TRBV28; J gene: TRBJ2-7; CDR3 protein: ASSDSKKKPSYEQY
CDR3 length: 13; V gene: TRBV18; J gene: TRBJ2-3; CDR3 protein: ASSPPAGITDTQY
CDR3 length: 11; V gene: TRBV5-6; J gene: TRBJ2-3; CDR3 protein: ASSLLSGDTQY
CDR3 length: 11; V gene: TRBV5-4; J gene: TRBJ1-1; CDR3 protein: ASSLAGEGAAF
CDR3 length: 15; V gene: TRBV19; J gene: TRBJ2-1; CDR3 protein: ASSTGGGRASYNEQF
CDR3 length: 13; V gene: TRBV19; J gene: TRBJ2-4; CDR3 protein: ASRQGGEAKNIQY
CDR3 length: 12; V gene: TRBV11-2; J gene: TRBJ2-1; CDR3 protein: ASTEGLARNEQF
CDR3 length: 12; V gene: TRBV6-1; J gene: TRBJ2-3; CDR3 protein: ASSVQADTDTQY
CDR3 length: 13; V gene: TRBV7-2; J gene: TRBJ2-7; CDR3 protein: ASSLRWAGLYEQY
CDR3 length: 14; V gene: TRBV7-9; J gene: TRBJ2-6; CDR3 protein: ASSSEGQWWANVLT
CDR3 length: 11; V gene: TRBV6-6; J gene: TRBJ1-1; CDR3 protein: ASSKPPLSVAF
CDR3 length: 11; V gene: TRBV9; J gene: TRBJ2-5; CDR3 protein: ASRAGGKETQY
CDR3 length: 15; V gene: TRBV2; J gene: TRBJ2-5; CDR3 protein: ASSDGLGQGAQETQY
CDR3 length: 12; V gene: TRBV5-1; J gene: TRBJ2-1; CDR3 protein: ASSSGLTYNEQF
CDR3 length: 15; V gene: TRBV18; J gene: TRBJ1-1; CDR3 protein: ASSPGGTNFDDTEAF
CDR3 length: 13; V gene: TRBV19; J gene: TRBJ1-5; CDR3 protein: ASSVDRPINQPQH
CDR3 length: 11; V gene: TRBV5-1; J gene: TRBJ2-2; CDR3 protein: AATDRNTGELF
CDR3 length: 12; V gene: TRBV5-1; J gene: TRBJ2-7; CDR3 protein: ASSLGGTGNEQY
CDR3 length: 9; V gene: TRBV30; J gene: TRBJ1-1; CDR3 protein: AWTERAEAF
CDR3 length: 10; V gene: TRBV7-2; J gene: TRBJ2-1; CDR3 protein: ASSLSRAEQF
CDR3 length: 14; V gene: TRBV2; J gene: TRBJ2-1; CDR3 protein: ASSVGGSGTYNEQF
CDR3 length: 13; V gene: TRBV5-1; J gene: TRBJ2-1; CDR3 protein: ASSSGQNAYNEQF
CDR3 length: 10; V gene: TRBV6-1; J gene: TRBJ2-4; CDR3 protein: ASRDQQGFQY
CDR3 length: 14; V gene: TRBV4-1; J gene: TRBJ2-1; CDR3 protein: ASSQDPDRGYNEQF
CDR3 length: 9; V gene: TRBV30; J gene: TRBJ2-7; CDR3 protein: AWTSAYEQY
CDR3 length: 13; V gene: TRBV7-7; J gene: TRBJ2-7; CDR3 protein: ASSLSAGGHHEQY
CDR3 length: 12; V gene: TRBV4-1; J gene: TRBJ2-2; CDR3 protein: ASSQERGGRELF
CDR3 length: 13; V gene: TRBV28; J gene: TRBJ1-4; CDR3 protein: ASSATRLVDEKLF
CDR3 length: 14; V gene: TRBV5-8; J gene: TRBJ2-3; CDR3 protein: ASSLGGGTNTDTQY
CDR3 length: 14; V gene: TRBV28; J gene: TRBJ1-5; CDR3 protein: ASSLSKTGINQPQH
CDR3 length: 12; V gene: TRBV5-4; J gene: TRBJ1-3; CDR3 protein: ASSVGGPGDTIY
CDR3 length: 10; V gene: TRBV29-1; J gene: TRBJ1-5; CDR3 protein: SVRQGDQPQH
CDR3 length: 13; V gene: TRBV5-1; J gene: TRBJ2-5; CDR3 protein: ASRSIGAQIETQY
CDR3 length: 11; V gene: TRBV5-4; J gene: TRBJ2-7; CDR3 protein: ASSLDFGYEQY
CDR3 length: 13; V gene: TRBV11-2; J gene: TRBJ2-2; CDR3 protein: ASSPQKGQTGELF
CDR3 length: 14; V gene: TRBV4-3; J gene: TRBJ2-3; CDR3 protein: ASSQGPSGGTDTQY